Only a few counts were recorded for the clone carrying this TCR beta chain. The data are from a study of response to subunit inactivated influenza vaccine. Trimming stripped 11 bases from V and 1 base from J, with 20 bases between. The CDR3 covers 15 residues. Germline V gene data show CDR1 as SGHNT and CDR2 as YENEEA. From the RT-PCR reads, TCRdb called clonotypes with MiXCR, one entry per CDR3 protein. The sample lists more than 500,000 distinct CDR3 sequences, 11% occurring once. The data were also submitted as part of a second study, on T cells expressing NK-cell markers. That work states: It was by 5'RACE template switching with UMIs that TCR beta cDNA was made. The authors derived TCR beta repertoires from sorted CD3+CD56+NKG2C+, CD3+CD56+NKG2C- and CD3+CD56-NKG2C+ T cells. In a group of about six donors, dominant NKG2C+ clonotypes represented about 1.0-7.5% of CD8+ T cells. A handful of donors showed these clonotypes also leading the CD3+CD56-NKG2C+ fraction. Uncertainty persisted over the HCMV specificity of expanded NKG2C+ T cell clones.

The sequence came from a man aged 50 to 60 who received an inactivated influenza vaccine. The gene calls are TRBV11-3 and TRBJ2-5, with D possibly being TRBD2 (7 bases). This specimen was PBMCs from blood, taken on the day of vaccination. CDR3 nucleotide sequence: TGTGCCTCCTCCGCGGGGAGGGGGACCCAAGAGACCCAGTACTTC. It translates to CASSAGRGTQETQYF.